The clone carrying this T cell receptor beta chain was picked up many times. Antigen: not known. CDR3 size: 19 residues. With 4 bases clipped from V and 3 bases from J, the junction kept 20 bases outside the gene matches. The data were obtained in a study of breast tumors, draining lymph nodes, adjacent tissues. Regarding the study as a whole: That most tumor T cells come from lymph nodes remained unproven. Compared with lymph nodes, tumors were less diverse; compared with nontumor tissue, more.

The lymph nodes were axillary draining lymph nodes from breast cancer patients. TCRdb reprocessed the multiplex PCR reads with MiXCR, giving one entry per CDR3 protein. The sample includes about 100,000 distinct CDR3 sequences, roughly 20% seen only once; the top ten take roughly 1.3%. This TCR was sampled from a female donor with breast cancer. Some clones in this sample may be carry-over from other donors' samples. This chain links TRBV12-3 or TRBV12-4 with TRBJ2-5, with TRBD1 matching 7 bases. Sequenced sample: axillary lymph node tissue. The CDR3 bases are TGTGCCAGCAGTTACAGGGGACAAGTAGGTGGGATTAGTAAAGAGACCCAGTACTTC. Translated, it gives CASSYRGQVGGISKETQYF.